The 32 T cell receptor beta chains presented below share a single source sample, sequenced in a study of neurological immune-mediated disorders. TCRdb analysed the 5' RACE reads with MiXCR anew, one entry per CDR3 protein. The sample contains 15,000 or so distinct CDR3 sequences, about a fifth of which appear only once. The sequencing input was PBMCs. The origin of the receptors is a middle-aged man in good health.

By its share, this clonotype is medium-sized. This rearrangement joins TRBV4-2 to TRBJ1-1; D may be TRBD1 (5 bases). This CDR3 contains 15 residues. V lost 0 bases and J 7 bases, leaving 15 bases between the germline ends. Per the germline V gene, CDR1 is LGHNA and CDR2 is YNFKEQ. The CDR3, as DNA: TGTGCCAGCAGCCAAGATCTCGCAGGGTTTATTGAAGCTTTCTTT. Protein: CASSQDLAGFIEAFF.

This clonotype was counted at least ten times. The DNA of the CDR3 is TGCAGTAGAGCTCTGGGACTAGCGGGAGTTCGAGAGCAGTTCTTC. It codes for CSRALGLAGVREQFF. The V gene is TRBV20-1, the J gene TRBJ2-1; 14 bases match TRBD2. The V and J ends lost 8 bases and 10 bases, in that order; junction bases with no gene match: 13. The CDR3 sequence is 15 residues long. Germline V CDR1 and CDR2: DFQATT, SNEGSKA (reference sequence).

This chain uses TRBV7-2 with TRBJ2-7; 11 bases agree with TRBD2. The CDR3 consists of 18 residues. Germline V gene sequence: CDR1 SGHTA, CDR2 FQGNSA. The V and J ends lost 3 bases and 0 bases, in that order; junction bases with no gene match: 10. The CDR3 reads CASSLSGLADLVSYEQYF. The CDR3, as DNA: TGTGCCAGCAGCTTGTCGGGACTAGCGGACCTCGTCTCCTACGAGCAGTACTTC. The whole variable domain, filled in from reference TRBV7-2 and TRBJ2-7, reads GAGVSQSPSNKVTEKGKDVELRCDPISGHTALYWYRQSLGQGLEFLIYFQGNSAPDKSGLPSDRFSAERTGGSVSTLTIQRTQQEDSAVYLCASSLSGLADLVSYEQYFGPGTRLTVT.

This clonotype was seen many times. The rearrangement links TRBV18 to TRBJ2-2, with D perhaps TRBD2 (6 bases). The CDR3 has 14 amino acids. Trimming pared 3 bases from V and 4 bases from J, leaving 9 bases between. The germline V gene has CDR1 KGHSH and CDR2 LQKENI. The CDR3 DNA follows: TGTGCCAGCTCACCCTCAGCGGGCACCGGGGAGCTGTTTTTT. This gives the protein CASSPSAGTGELFF.

This clonotype was picked up many times. Here the CDR3 reads CASSDRGGSEQYF. The DNA of the CDR3 is TGTGCCAGCAGCGACAGGGGAGGCTCCGAGCAGTACTTC. The chain carries TRBV6-5 and TRBJ2-7; TRBD1 matches at 8 bases. The CDR3 length is 13 residues. Germline CDR1 is MNHEY and CDR2 is SVGAGI. Germline trimming cut 6 bases from V and 6 bases from J; bases unmatched to any gene: 7.

By sample fraction, this clonotype is medium-sized (0.01 to 0.1%). The rearrangement uses TRBV20-1 and TRBJ2-1; possible D gene TRBD2, 5 bases. The CDR3 runs to 16 residues. Germline V gene data show CDR1 as DFQATT and CDR2 as SNEGSKA (reference sequence). V gave up 4 bases and J gave up 3 bases, with 19 bases separating them. This CDR3 is CSATPLAQSDYNEQFF. CDR3 in DNA: TGCAGTGCTACCCCATTAGCGCAATCAGACTACAATGAGCAGTTCTTC.

This clonotype was counted at least ten times. The V and J genes are TRBV10-3 and TRBJ2-7; 9 positions match TRBD1. Germline values: CDR1 ENHRY, CDR2 SYGVKD. The CDR3 runs to 16 residues. After removal of 6 bases from V and 2 bases from J, the junction contained 11 bases not matched to a gene. Here the CDR3 DNA reads TGTGCCATCAGCCCCGGGACAGGGAAAATTACCTACGAGCAGTACTTC. Encoded protein: CAISPGTGKITYEQYF.

This clonotype has at least ten counts. The J gene is TRBJ2-3, the V gene TRBV4-3, with D uncertain. The germline V gene encodes CDR1 LGHNA and CDR2 YSLEER. V lost 4 bases, J lost 0 bases, and 8 bases lay in between. The CDR3 has 14 amino acids. In DNA form, the CDR3 reads TGCGCCAGCAGCCTCACGGTTAGCACAGATACGCAGTATTTT. It codes for CASSLTVSTDTQYF.

CDR3: CASSGGLAGGSSYNEQFF. CDR3 nucleotide sequence: TGTGCCAGCAGCGGGGGACTAGCGGGTGGGAGCTCCTACAATGAGCAGTTCTTC. This rearrangement joins TRBV9 to TRBJ2-1, with 12 nucleotides matching TRBD2. The germline V gene encodes CDR1 SGDLS and CDR2 YYNGEE. The CDR3 loop spans 18 amino acids. Trimming at V came to 3 bases and at J to 0 bases, leaving 7 bases not matched to a gene. Variable domain in full (rest from reference TRBV9 and TRBJ2-1): DSGVTQTPKHLITATGQRVTLRCSPRSGDLSVYWYQQSLDQGLQFLIQYYNGEERAKGNILERFSAQQFPDLHSELNLSSLELGDSALYFCASSGGLAGGSSYNEQFFGPGTRLTVL.

This clonotype has ten or more counts. V and J are TRBV11-2 and TRBJ2-7, with D perhaps TRBD1 (6 bases). CDR3 length: 13 residues. CDR1 SGHAT and CDR2 FQNNGV come from the germline V gene. V was trimmed by 5 bases and J by 5 bases, leaving 13 bases between them. CDR3 nucleotide sequence: TGTGCCAGCAGCCCAACAGGGTCCCACGAGCAGTACTTC. Protein sequence: CASSPTGSHEQYF. Supplemented by reference TRBV11-2 and TRBJ2-7, the full variable domain reads EAGVAQSPRYKIIEKRQSVAFWCNPISGHATLYWYQQILGQGPKLLIQFQNNGVVDDSQLPKDRFSAERLKGVDSTLKIQPAKLEDSAVYLCASSPTGSHEQYFGPGTRLTVT.

V gene TRBV4-2 combines with J gene TRBJ2-1; maybe TRBD2 (5 bases). The CDR3 totals 16 residues. Trimming pared 3 bases from V and 1 base from J, leaving 13 bases between. Germline CDR1 and CDR2: LGHNA and YNFKEQ. CDR3 sequence reads: CASSQELESSYNEQFF. The CDR3 DNA sequence: TGTGCCAGCAGCCAGGAACTAGAGTCTTCCTACAATGAGCAGTTCTTC.

Ten or more counts support this clonotype. The V call is TRBV7-2, the J call TRBJ2-1, with 7 bases that match TRBD2. V trimming: 4 bases; J trimming: 3 bases; junction bases outside the gene matches: 12. Germline-derived CDR1 and CDR2 are SGHTA and FQGNSA. The CDR3 contains 17 residues. CDR3 nucleotide sequence: TGTGCCAGCAGCTCCCTCCGGGAACGGGAGGACTACAATGAGCAGTTCTTC. It yields the protein CASSSLREREDYNEQFF.

This clonotype has at least ten counts. The chain has TRBV20-1 and TRBJ2-7; D tentatively fits TRBD1 or TRBD2 (5 bases each). V was clipped by 1 base and J by 2 bases, with 18 bases between them. Germline assignment: CDR1 DFQATT and CDR2 SNEGSKA (reference sequence). This CDR3 contains 16 residues. The CDR3 bases are TGCAGTGCTAGAGGGGACCTGCTAGCTGTCGCCTACGAGCAGTACTTC. This gives the protein CSARGDLLAVAYEQYF.

This clonotype is medium-sized (0.01 to 0.1%) within its sample. The chain recombines TRBV5-1 with TRBJ2-7; D assignment may be TRBD1 or TRBD2 (5 bases each). The CDR3 spans 13 residues. Germline V gives CDR1 SGHRS, CDR2 YFSETQ. V lost 2 bases, J lost 7 bases, and 13 bases lay in between. As DNA, the CDR3 is TGCGCCAGCAGCTTTGGGGGACCCCGGGAGCAGTACTTC. Protein: CASSFGGPREQYF. Based on the CDR3 plus reference TRBV5-1 and TRBJ2-7, the full variable domain is KAGVTQTPRYLIKTRGQQVTLSCSPISGHRSVSWYQQTPGQGLQFLFEYFSETQRNKGNFPGRFSGRQFSNSRSEMNVSTLELGDSALYLCASSFGGPREQYFGPGTRLTVT.

The V call is TRBV28, the J call TRBJ2-4, with D tentatively TRBD2 (5 bases). The CDR3 contains 14 residues. Germline V gives CDR1 MDHEN, CDR2 SYDVKM. Trimming took 6 bases from V and 8 from J, leaving 17 bases between them. The CDR3 DNA is TGTGCCAGCAGCACCACCGGGGTTTGGGACATTCAGTACTTC. It yields the protein CASSTTGVWDIQYF.

This sequence joins TRBV20-1 and TRBJ2-7; TRBD2 agrees at 8 bases. Germline V CDR1 and CDR2: DFQATT, SNEGSKA (reference sequence). The CDR3 sequence is 14 residues long. Trimming took 6 bases from V and 2 from J; bases not matched to a gene: 9. The CDR3 protein is CSAYLAGGTYEQYF. The CDR3 nucleotides read TGCAGTGCCTACCTGGCGGGGGGTACCTACGAGCAGTACTTC.

This clonotype was counted between two and nine times. This chain links TRBV5-1 with TRBJ2-1, with 7 bases fitting TRBD1. V shed 4 bases, J shed 6 bases, and the junction held 7 bases outside the gene matches. CDR1 is SGHRS and CDR2 is YFSETQ in the germline V gene. CDR3 length equals 14 residues. The CDR3 region has the DNA TGCGCCAGCAGCCTAGGACAGGTGGGCAATGAGCAGTTCTTC. Encoded protein: CASSLGQVGNEQFF.

At least ten counts were recorded for this clonotype. The rearrangement uses TRBV6-5 and TRBJ2-1; perhaps D is TRBD1 or TRBD2 (5 bases each). Trimming stripped 6 bases from V and 10 bases from J, with 19 bases between. Germline V lookup: CDR1 MNHEY, CDR2 SVGAGI. The CDR3 is 14 amino acids. CDR3 DNA sequence: TGTGCCAGCAGCCCGGGACCCCAATGGGGGGAGCAGTTCTTC. Its protein product is CASSPGPQWGEQFF.

This clonotype was seen ten or more times. The rearrangement uses TRBV7-2 and TRBJ1-5; no firm D call. Germline V gene lookup returns CDR1 SGHTA and CDR2 FQGNSA. The V and J ends lost 1 base and 0 bases respectively, with 7 bases between them. The CDR3 sequence is 15 residues long. CDR3 DNA sequence: TGTGCCAGCAGCTTAGTAGGAGGTAGCAATCAGCCCCAGCATTTT. It is translated as CASSLVGGSNQPQHF. Drawing the rest from reference TRBV7-2 and TRBJ1-5, the complete variable domain is GAGVSQSPSNKVTEKGKDVELRCDPISGHTALYWYRQSLGQGLEFLIYFQGNSAPDKSGLPSDRFSAERTGGSVSTLTIQRTQQEDSAVYLCASSLVGGSNQPQHFGDGTRLSIL.

V gene TRBV19 combines with J gene TRBJ2-1, with D hard to call. The CDR3 sequence is 16 residues long. Germline CDR1 reads LNHDA; CDR2 reads SQIVND (reference sequence). V was cut by 5 bases and J by 5 bases, with 19 bases left in between. CDR3 DNA sequence: TGTGCCAGTAGTGTCCTTACAACCCAAAAACACAATGAGCAGTTCTTC. Translated, it gives CASSVLTTQKHNEQFF.

This sequence joins TRBV5-1 and TRBJ2-2; maybe TRBD1 (5 bases). Per germline, CDR1 SGHRS and CDR2 YFSETQ. The CDR3 length is 15 residues. V dropped 0 bases and J dropped 1 base, with 7 bases sitting between them. The CDR3, as DNA: TGCGCCAGCAGCTTGGGCCAGGGGAACACCGGGGAGCTGTTTTTT. Its translation: CASSLGQGNTGELFF.

This clonotype occurred many times. The V call is TRBV5-1, the J call TRBJ2-1; perhaps TRBD2 as D (6 bases). This CDR3 spans 16 amino acids. The germline V gene has CDR1 SGHRS and CDR2 YFSETQ. The germline V and J ends were trimmed by 5 bases and 0 bases, with 15 bases remaining between them. CDR3 sequence: CASRPGRGSSYNEQFF. In DNA, the CDR3 is TGCGCCAGCAGGCCTGGACGGGGGAGCTCCTACAATGAGCAGTTCTTC.

This clonotype was picked up many times. V and J are TRBV5-5 and TRBJ1-2, with a weak D call TRBD1 (5 bases). Germline CDR1 and CDR2: SGHKS and YYEKEE (reference sequence). The CDR3 runs 14 residues. Trimming removed 4 bases at V and 6 bases at J, with 16 bases between. The CDR3 DNA is TGTGCCAGCAGCCTGACAGTTTCGACCCATGGCTACACCTTC. The encoded protein is CASSLTVSTHGYTF.

This clonotype was seen many times. This chain connects TRBV7-2 to TRBJ2-1; 8 bases agree with TRBD1. The CDR3 length is 16 residues. With 5 bases clipped from V and 0 bases from J, the junction kept 6 bases outside the gene matches. Germline values: CDR1 SGHTA, CDR2 FQGNSA. The CDR3 protein is CASSPRTGGSYNEQFF. CDR3 bases: TGTGCCAGCAGCCCTCGAACAGGGGGCTCCTACAATGAGCAGTTCTTC. The variable domain in full, completed from reference TRBV7-2 and TRBJ2-1, reads GAGVSQSPSNKVTEKGKDVELRCDPISGHTALYWYRQSLGQGLEFLIYFQGNSAPDKSGLPSDRFSAERTGGSVSTLTIQRTQQEDSAVYLCASSPRTGGSYNEQFFGPGTRLTVL.

There are many counts of this clonotype. The rearrangement uses TRBV28 and TRBJ2-3; TRBD1 matches at 10 bases. Per the germline V gene, CDR1 is MDHEN and CDR2 is SYDVKM. The CDR3 length is 17 residues. J lost 4 bases, V lost 4 bases, and 11 bases had no gene match. DNA of the CDR3: TGTGCCAGCAGTTCGGAACCCTGGACAGGGGGGGCAGATACGCAGTATTTT. Protein product: CASSSEPWTGGADTQYF.

This clonotype counts as medium-sized. The J gene is TRBJ2-3, the V gene TRBV29-1; tentative D call: TRBD1 (5 bases). CDR3 length: 14 amino acids. V shed 6 bases and J shed 1 base, with 14 bases lying between them. Germline V lookup: CDR1 SQVTM, CDR2 ANQGSEA. The CDR3 here is CSVERQSRTDTQYF. The CDR3 DNA sequence: TGCAGCGTCGAAAGACAGAGCCGCACAGATACGCAGTATTTT.

In this sample, this clonotype turned up many times. The chain has TRBV5-7 and TRBJ2-2; D might be TRBD1 (6 bases). TRBV5-7 is known as an ORF, though its function is uncertain. Trimming took off 3 bases at V and 5 bases at J, with 14 bases between the two ends. This CDR3 has 15 residues. The CDR3 region has the DNA TGTGCCAGCAGCTGGGCAGGGGTCAGGACCGGGGAGCTGTTTTTT. Its protein is CASSWAGVRTGELFF.

The gene calls are TRBV7-8 and TRBJ1-2; D might be TRBD1 (6 bases). CDR3 length: 17 residues. With 5 bases removed from V and 6 bases from J, the gap between germline ends came to 25 bases. Per germline, CDR1 SGHVS and CDR2 FQNEAQ. The CDR3 protein is CASSLTDHREAADGYTF. CDR3 coding DNA: TGTGCCAGCAGCCTTACAGACCACAGGGAGGCGGCGGATGGCTACACCTTC.

This clonotype is classed as medium-sized. The CDR3 sequence: CATSTAGVSYEQYF. Written as DNA, the CDR3 is TGTGCCACCAGCACAGCGGGAGTGTCCTACGAGCAGTACTTC. V and J are TRBV15 and TRBJ2-7; TRBD2 aligns across 8 bases. Germline values: CDR1 LNHNV, CDR2 YYDKDF (reference sequence). The CDR3 covers 14 residues. Trimming at V came to 4 bases and at J to 1 base, leaving 3 bases not matched to a gene.

This clonotype has a count of ten or more. This rearrangement joins TRBV7-2 to TRBJ2-5; 9 nucleotides match TRBD2. V was pared by 3 bases and J by 4 bases, with 9 bases of the junction left unmatched. The CDR3 sequence is 16 residues long. The germline gives CDR1 SGHTA, CDR2 FQGNSA. The CDR3 DNA reads as TGTGCCAGCAGCTTTATGGCGGGAGGGCCGGGAGAGACCCAGTACTTC. It yields the protein CASSFMAGGPGETQYF.

By its share, this clonotype is medium-sized. The V and J genes are TRBV27 and TRBJ2-3; D may be TRBD2 (5 bases). The germline V gene has CDR1 MNHEY and CDR2 SMNVEV (reference sequence). This CDR3 comprises 15 residues. Trimming took off 5 bases at V and 1 base at J, with 13 bases between the two ends. The CDR3 DNA sequence: TGTGCCAGCAGTAAGGACGGACTCCGCACAGATACGCAGTATTTT. Amino acids: CASSKDGLRTDTQYF.

The chain has TRBV7-3 and TRBJ2-6; D gene uncertain. Germline CDR1 SGHTA, CDR2 FQGTGA. The CDR3 runs 15 residues. V was pared by 6 bases and J by 4 bases, with 13 bases between. The CDR3 coding sequence is TGTGCCAGCAGTACGGGTCCGGCCGGGGCCAACGTCCTGACTTTC. Translating gives CASSTGPAGANVLTF. Full variable domain (rest looked up from reference TRBV7-3 and TRBJ2-6): GAGVSQTPSNKVTEKGKYVELRCDPISGHTALYWYRQSLGQGPEFLIYFQGTGAADDSGLPNDRFFAVRPEGSVSTLKIQRTERGDSAVYLCASSTGPAGANVLTFGAGSRLTVL.